Following are 3 T cell receptor beta chains from one sample sequenced in a study of PD-1 blockade in classical Hodgkin lymphoma. All patients relapsed after autologous stem cell transplantation, and brentuximab vedotin exposure varied. Out of thawed PBMCs, magnetic negative selection purified CD4+ T cells. The table came from immunoSEQ multiplex PCR; TCRdb's copy has only in-frame clones and leaves some out. Among some 4,000 clones listed, more than 60% were seen once. Sequencing was performed on CD4+ T cells from blood, taken at baseline. These TCRs come from a human donor with classical Hodgkin lymphoma.

V usage is TRBV7-8 and J usage is TRBJ1-2, with 9 nucleotides matching TRBD1. V lost 5 bases and J lost 5; bases outside the gene matches: 6. CDR3 size: 14 residues. CDR1 is SGHVS and CDR2 is FQNEAQ in the germline V gene. This chain's CDR3 is CASSPGQGGYGYTF. CDR3 bases: TGTGCCAGCAGCCCGGGACAGGGAGGATATGGCTACACCTTC.

This clone showed up just once. The rearrangement links TRBV6-5 to TRBJ2-1, with D possibly being TRBD1 (5 bases). Germline CDR1 MNHEY, CDR2 SVGAGI. The CDR3 totals 15 residues. Trimming shortened V by 3 bases and J by 0 bases, and 9 bases separated the two germline ends. The CDR3 DNA is TGTGCCAGCAGTTATGAGGACAACTCCTACAATGAGCAGTTCTTC. Translation: CASSYEDNSYNEQFF.

V usage is TRBV7-3 and J usage is TRBJ2-7, with TRBD1 matching 8 bases. Germline loops: CDR1 SGHTA, CDR2 FQGTGA. V shed 3 bases, J shed 3 bases, and the junction held 19 bases outside the gene matches. The CDR3 length is 19 residues. Written as DNA, the CDR3 is TGTGCCAGCAGCTTTTTATCCCCCCGGTCGCTGGACAGGGTCTACGAGCAGTACTTC. Its translation: CASSFLSPRSLDRVYEQYF.